These 22 T cell receptor beta chains were all obtained from the same sample, sequenced in a study of blood T cell repertoires in COVID-19. The data were produced by immunoSEQ multiplex PCR, yet TCRdb's version contains in-frame clones alone and is incomplete. The table has around 700,000 clones, 90% seen once. Material: peripheral blood. These receptors were obtained from a woman aged 18-29 years with acute or convalescent COVID-19.

Comment on this clone: Additional DNA sequences in this sample encode the identical CDR3. The V gene is TRBV6-5, the J gene TRBJ1-5; no clear D. V lost 2 bases, J lost 1 base, and 6 bases lay in between. The CDR3 contains 14 residues. CDR1 MNHEY and CDR2 SVGAGI come from the germline V gene. The CDR3 coding sequence is TGTGCCAGCAGTTACGGCCCGAGCAATCAGCCCCAGCATTTT. It specifies CASSYGPSNQPQHF.

This chain connects TRBV19 to TRBJ1-2; the D gene is possibly TRBD1 (6 bases). Per the germline V gene, CDR1 is LNHDA and CDR2 is SQIVND (reference sequence). V was pared by 5 bases and J by 4 bases, with 23 bases between. This CDR3 has 17 amino acids. CDR3 sequence reads: CASSSDHRGGLLYGYTF. The CDR3 DNA sequence: TGTGCCAGTAGTTCAGACCATCGTGGGGGCTTGCTCTATGGCTACACCTTC.

The sample holds a few counts of this clone. The chain combines TRBV3-1 (or the pseudogene TRBV3-2) with TRBJ1-4; tentative D call: TRBD1 (5 bases). Trimming took off 1 base at V and 3 bases at J, with 15 bases between the two ends. Germline CDR1 is LGHDT and CDR2 is YNNKEL (reference sequence). The CDR3 sequence is 17 residues long. The chain's CDR3 is CASSQAWGVGANEKLFF. The CDR3 nucleotides read TGTGCCAGCAGCCAAGCTTGGGGGGTGGGTGCTAATGAAAAACTGTTTTTT.

This clone was recorded only once. This chain links TRBV28 with TRBJ2-3; 10 bases map to TRBD2. The CDR3 has 17 amino acids. Germline V gives CDR1 MDHEN, CDR2 SYDVKM. Germline trimming cut 6 bases from V and 0 bases from J; bases unmatched to any gene: 9. CDR3 amino acids: CASSTSGVFSSTDTQYF. The CDR3 DNA is TGTGCCAGCAGCACTAGCGGGGTATTCTCTAGCACAGATACGCAGTATTTT.

The chain employs TRBV4-1 and TRBJ1-1; a weak D match, TRBD1 (5 bases). Germline-derived CDR1 and CDR2 are MGHRA and YSYEKL. The CDR3 has 12 residues. V was cut by 4 bases and J by 6 bases, with 9 bases left in between. In DNA, the CDR3 is TGCGCCAGCAGCCCGGGGGGGGCTGAAGCTTTCTTT. It specifies CASSPGGAEAFF.

Points on this clone: The identical CDR3 is also encoded by other nucleotide sequences in the sample. V is TRBV29-1 and J is TRBJ1-2; 7 nucleotides agree with TRBD1. After removal of 7 bases from V and 3 bases from J, the junction contained 8 bases not matched to a gene. Germline V lookup: CDR1 SQVTM, CDR2 ANQGSEA. This CDR3 spans 13 amino acids. The CDR3: CSASTGDDYGYTF. The CDR3, as DNA: TGCAGCGCCTCAACAGGGGACGACTATGGCTACACCTTC.

V gene TRBV5-8 combines with J gene TRBJ1-4, with 8 bases that match TRBD1. This CDR3 has 16 residues. Germline V lookup: CDR1 SGHTS, CDR2 YDEGEE. V was pared by 0 bases and J by 8 bases, with 9 bases of the junction left unmatched. CDR3 in amino acids: CASSLGGQGGGEKLFF. DNA for the CDR3: TGTGCCAGCAGCTTGGGCGGACAGGGAGGTGGAGAAAAACTGTTTTTT.

The genes are TRBV9 and TRBJ2-7; D call uncertain. V was cut by 2 bases and J by 3 bases, with 9 bases left in between. Germline lookup yields CDR1 SGDLS and CDR2 YYNGEE. This CDR3 has 13 residues. CDR3 residues: CASSVLRFYEQYF. The CDR3 DNA reads TGTGCCAGCAGCGTGTTGCGTTTCTACGAGCAGTACTTC.

The CDR3 nucleotides read TGTGCCAGCAGCTTAAGGCAAGGGGGGGCATCGAACACCGGGGAGCTGTTTTTT. As protein: CASSLRQGGASNTGELFF. The genes are TRBV7-9 and TRBJ2-2, with D possibly TRBD2 on 7 matching bases. From germline, CDR1 is SEHNR and CDR2 FQNEAQ (reference sequence). Trimming removed 2 bases from V and 0 bases from J, with 16 bases in between. The CDR3 spans 18 residues.

V usage is TRBV5-4 and J usage is TRBJ1-4; a weak D match, TRBD1 (5 bases). Between the trimmed V and J ends, which lost 4 bases and 3 bases, there was a span of 13 bases. CDR3 size: 15 residues. The germline V gene encodes CDR1 SGHNT and CDR2 YYREEE (reference sequence). The CDR3 is CASSISQGANEKLFF. CDR3 DNA sequence: TGTGCCAGCAGCATTAGTCAGGGCGCTAATGAAAAACTGTTTTTT.

The rearrangement joins TRBV6-5 to TRBJ2-3; possible D gene TRBD2, 7 bases. The CDR3 is made up of 15 amino acids. Germline V gives CDR1 MNHEY, CDR2 SVGAGI. Deletions cut 6 bases from V and 8 bases from J, with 21 bases between. The CDR3 sequence: CASRTQQGGTGTQYF. In DNA form, the CDR3 reads TGTGCCAGCAGGACCCAACAGGGAGGGACCGGTACGCAGTATTTT.

The J gene is TRBJ2-7, the V gene TRBV10-2, with D perhaps TRBD1 (6 bases). Germline V gene lookup returns CDR1 WSHSY and CDR2 SAAADI. The V end lost 7 bases, the J end lost 0 bases, and 13 bases lay between the germline ends. The CDR3 consists of 14 residues. Here the CDR3 reads CASTWDTSSYEQYF. CDR3 sequence (DNA): TGCGCCAGCACTTGGGACACAAGCTCCTACGAGCAGTACTTC.

V gene TRBV14 combines with J gene TRBJ1-2; D is possibly TRBD1 (6 bases). The ends were cut back, 5 bases at V and 0 bases at J, with 13 bases in the middle. The CDR3 is 15 residues long. Looked up from germline, CDR1 is SGHDN and CDR2 is FVKESK. CDR3 amino acids: CASSSQGFPNYGYTF. DNA for the CDR3: TGTGCCAGCAGCTCACAGGGATTTCCTAACTATGGCTACACCTTC.

This chain joins TRBV10-3 and TRBJ2-7, with 12 bases fitting TRBD2. The CDR3 is 12 residues long. Losses at the gene ends were 11 bases for V and 4 bases for J; bases not matched to a gene: 3. CDR1 is ENHRY, CDR2 SYGVKD, per germline. CDR3 loop: CAVGLAGYEQYF. The CDR3 DNA follows: TGTGCCGTGGGACTAGCGGGTTACGAGCAGTACTTC.

The rearrangement links TRBV29-1 to TRBJ1-2; tentative D call: TRBD1 (6 bases). V shed 4 bases and J shed 4 bases, with 10 bases lying between them. Germline V CDR1 and CDR2: SQVTM, ANQGSEA. The CDR3 is made up of 12 amino acids. The CDR3: CSVARTAYGYTF. The CDR3 bases are TGCAGCGTTGCCCGGACAGCCTATGGCTACACCTTC.

The chain employs TRBV5-6 and TRBJ1-1; TRBD1 matches 10 bases. V lost 3 bases, J lost 6 bases, and 5 bases stayed unmatched. In germline, CDR1 is SGHDT, CDR2 YYEEEE. This CDR3 region has 14 residues. CDR3 protein: CASSWGTGDPEAFF. The CDR3 DNA is TGTGCCAGCAGCTGGGGGACAGGGGACCCTGAAGCTTTCTTT.

The chain has TRBV7-2 and TRBJ1-2; D is possibly TRBD1 (6 bases). Per the germline V gene, CDR1 is SGHTA and CDR2 is FQGNSA. V was trimmed by 4 bases and J by 8 bases, leaving 20 bases between them. The CDR3 is made up of 15 amino acids. As DNA, the CDR3 is TGTGCCAGCAGCTCGATCAACAGGGACGGAACGGGCTACACCTTC. Encoded protein: CASSSINRDGTGYTF. Supplemented by reference TRBV7-2 and TRBJ1-2, the full variable domain reads GAGVSQSPSNKVTEKGKDVELRCDPISGHTALYWYRQSLGQGLEFLIYFQGNSAPDKSGLPSDRFSAERTGGSVSTLTIQRTQQEDSAVYLCASSSINRDGTGYTFGSGTRLTVV.

This clone was seen a few times. The gene calls are TRBV3-1 (or the pseudogene TRBV3-2) and TRBJ2-7, with 11 bases identical to TRBD2. The germline V gene encodes CDR1 LGHDT and CDR2 YNNKEL (reference sequence). The CDR3 extends over 18 amino acids. V lost 0 bases, J lost 2 bases, and 9 bases stayed unmatched. CDR3 loop: CASSQDPWDSGGAYEQYF. CDR3 coding DNA: TGTGCCAGCAGCCAAGATCCATGGGATAGCGGGGGGGCCTACGAGCAGTACTTC.

CDR3 in amino acids: CASSSGDRGPWEQYF. CDR3 coding DNA: TGTGCCAGCAGCTCGGGGGACAGGGGACCATGGGAGCAGTACTTC. The chain carries TRBV5-5 and TRBJ2-7, with 10 bases matching TRBD1. The CDR3 has 15 amino acids. Germline CDR1 is SGHKS and CDR2 is YYEKEE (reference sequence). V was clipped by 3 bases and J by 7 bases; unmatched bases: 10.

DNA for the CDR3: TGTGCCAGCAGCGTAGGCGGGGGACTCACAGATACGCAGTATTTT. Its protein product is CASSVGGGLTDTQYF. This rearrangement joins TRBV9 to TRBJ2-3; 7 nucleotides line up with TRBD2. The V gene's germline CDR1 is SGDLS and CDR2 YYNGEE. The CDR3 sequence is 15 residues long. The V and J ends lost 0 bases and 2 bases, in that order; junction bases with no gene match: 3.

The V call is TRBV27, the J call TRBJ1-2; a possible D gene is TRBD1 (6 bases). Trimming shortened V by 5 bases and J by 1 base, and 11 bases separated the two germline ends. Germline loops: CDR1 MNHEY, CDR2 SMNVEV (reference sequence). The CDR3 extends over 14 amino acids. The CDR3 region has the DNA TGTGCCAGCAGTCCAGACAGGCTTAACTATGGCTACACCTTC. This encodes CASSPDRLNYGYTF.

The chain is built from TRBV5-6 and TRBJ1-2; no clear D. In germline, CDR1 is SGHDT, CDR2 YYEEEE. Trimming pared 4 bases from V and 4 bases from J, leaving 14 bases between. The CDR3 has 14 residues. CDR3 sequence reads: CASSIGVGSYGYTF. CDR3 coding DNA: TGTGCCAGCAGCATTGGAGTAGGGAGCTATGGCTACACCTTC.